A selection of T cell receptor beta chains follows, all from one sample in a study of brain metastases from non-small cell lung cancer. Generated by immunoSEQ multiplex PCR, the TCRdb table keeps only in-frame clones and is missing some. The table has more than 3,500 clones, 70% to 90% seen once; the top ten hold 5% to 7.5%. What was sequenced was primary lung tumor tissue. All receptors come from a donor at least 40 years old with non-small cell lung cancer. CDR3s include the opening cysteine and the closing phenylalanine or tryptophan. Each record gives: D gene, clone size, J gene, V gene, CDR3 protein, CDR3 DNA. D genes are given only for firm matches. Part of the rows lack a size; the others show once, few, many or a class for expanded clones.

D gene: TRBD2
clone size: NA
J gene: TRBJ2-3
V gene: TRBV19
CDR3 protein: CATSGSSTDTQYF
CDR3 DNA: TGTGCCACTAGCGGGTCTAGCACAGATACGCAGTATTTT

D gene: TRBD1
clone size: NA
J gene: TRBJ2-1
V gene: TRBV7-3
CDR3 protein: CASSLQGQGYNEQFF
CDR3 DNA: TGTGCCAGCAGCTTACAGGGACAGGGCTACAATGAGCAGTTCTTC

D gene: NA
clone size: NA
J gene: TRBJ1-2
V gene: TRBV25-1
CDR3 protein: CASSESGANYGYTF
CDR3 DNA: TGTGCCAGCAGTGAGTCGGGGGCTAACTATGGCTACACCTTC

D gene: TRBD1
clone size: NA
J gene: TRBJ2-2
V gene: TRBV7-6
CDR3 protein: CASSSGQGRDTGELFF
CDR3 DNA: TGTGCCAGCAGCTCGGGACAGGGGAGGGACACCGGGGAGCTGTTTTTT

D gene: NA
clone size: NA
J gene: TRBJ2-1
V gene: TRBV3-1/TRBV3-2
CDR3 protein: CASSQDNPARSYNEQFF
CDR3 DNA: TGTGCCAGCAGCCAAGATAATCCAGCTAGGTCCTACAATGAGCAGTTCTTC

D gene: NA
clone size: once
J gene: TRBJ1-5
V gene: TRBV5-1
CDR3 protein: CASSPDSNQPQHF
CDR3 DNA: TGCGCCAGCAGCCCGGATAGCAATCAGCCCCAGCATTTT

D gene: TRBD2
clone size: NA
J gene: TRBJ2-1
V gene: TRBV27
CDR3 protein: CASSLSILSGRFSYNEQFF
CDR3 DNA: TGTGCCAGCAGTTTATCGATCCTTAGCGGGAGGTTCTCCTACAATGAGCAGTTCTTC

D gene: NA
clone size: NA
J gene: TRBJ2-7
V gene: TRBV29-1
CDR3 protein: CSFRRSNYEQYF
CDR3 DNA: TGCAGCTTCCGCAGGAGCAACTACGAGCAGTACTTC

D gene: TRBD2
clone size: NA
J gene: TRBJ2-1
V gene: TRBV4-3
CDR3 protein: CASSQDTGSGRLSPYNEQFF
CDR3 DNA: TGCGCCAGCAGCCAAGATACAGGTAGCGGGAGGTTAAGTCCCTATAATGAGCAGTTCTTC

D gene: TRBD1
clone size: NA
J gene: TRBJ2-7
V gene: TRBV5-6
CDR3 protein: CASSPPRQGSEQYF
CDR3 DNA: TGTGCCAGCAGCCCTCCCCGACAGGGTTCCGAGCAGTACTTC

D gene: NA
clone size: NA
J gene: TRBJ2-5
V gene: TRBV29-1
CDR3 protein: CNVELLQETQYF
CDR3 DNA: TGCAACGTTGAGTTATTACAAGAGACCCAGTACTTC

D gene: TRBD2
clone size: once
J gene: TRBJ2-1
V gene: TRBV24-1
CDR3 protein: CATSDRRGLDPNKQFF
CDR3 DNA: TGTGCCACCAGTGACAGGAGGGGACTAGATCCCAATAAGCAGTTCTTC

D gene: NA
clone size: few
J gene: TRBJ1-2
V gene: TRBV15
CDR3 protein: CATSRAPRVGYTF
CDR3 DNA: TGTGCCACCAGCAGAGCCCCCAGGGTTGGCTACACCTTC

D gene: NA
clone size: NA
J gene: TRBJ2-6
V gene: TRBV7-8
CDR3 protein: CASNLAIFNSGANVLTF
CDR3 DNA: TGTGCCAGCAACTTAGCGATCTTCAACTCTGGGGCCAACGTCCTGACTTTC

D gene: NA
clone size: NA
J gene: TRBJ1-5
V gene: TRBV6-1
CDR3 protein: CASSKGGPREDQPQHF
CDR3 DNA: TGTGCCAGCAGTAAAGGGGGACCAAGGGAGGATCAGCCCCAGCATTTT

D gene: NA
clone size: NA
J gene: TRBJ1-3
V gene: TRBV7-8
CDR3 protein: CAYTLPRDNTIYF
CDR3 DNA: TGTGCCTATACTCTCCCCAGGGACAACACCATATATTTT

D gene: TRBD2
clone size: NA
J gene: TRBJ2-3
V gene: TRBV14
CDR3 protein: CASSRGTSGSKSTDTQYF
CDR3 DNA: TGTGCCAGCAGCCGGGGGACTAGCGGGAGTAAGAGCACAGATACGCAGTATTTT

D gene: TRBD1
clone size: NA
J gene: TRBJ2-2
V gene: TRBV6-2/TRBV6-3
CDR3 protein: CASSYSTGGWTGELFF
CDR3 DNA: TGTGCCAGCAGTTACTCGACAGGGGGTTGGACCGGGGAGCTGTTTTTT

D gene: TRBD2
clone size: NA
J gene: TRBJ2-1
V gene: TRBV9
CDR3 protein: CASSVEVSGRYDEQFF
CDR3 DNA: TGTGCCAGCAGCGTAGAGGTTAGCGGGAGGTATGATGAGCAGTTCTTC

D gene: TRBD1
clone size: NA
J gene: TRBJ2-1
V gene: TRBV2
CDR3 protein: CASTEGTGRNEQFF
CDR3 DNA: TGTGCCAGCACCGAAGGGACAGGGAGGAATGAGCAGTTCTTC

D gene: NA
clone size: few
J gene: TRBJ2-3
V gene: TRBV5-1
CDR3 protein: CASSLDLRRAQYF
CDR3 DNA: TGCGCCAGCAGCTTGGACTTACGAAGAGCGCAGTATTTT

D gene: NA
clone size: NA
J gene: TRBJ1-3
V gene: TRBV7-9
CDR3 protein: CASRRASGSSGNTIYF
CDR3 DNA: TGTGCCAGCAGGCGGGCCTCAGGAAGCTCTGGAAACACCATATATTTT

D gene: TRBD1
clone size: NA
J gene: TRBJ1-2
V gene: TRBV28
CDR3 protein: CASRLEQGRDRARYTF
CDR3 DNA: TGTGCCAGCAGGTTAGAGCAAGGCCGGGACAGGGCGCGCTACACCTTC

D gene: NA
clone size: NA
J gene: TRBJ2-2
V gene: TRBV9
CDR3 protein: CASSPGGSGELFF
CDR3 DNA: TGTGCCAGCAGCCCAGGAGGCTCCGGGGAGCTGTTTTTT

D gene: TRBD2
clone size: NA
J gene: TRBJ2-3
V gene: TRBV27
CDR3 protein: CASSWWTSGSTDTQYF
CDR3 DNA: TGTGCCAGCAGTTGGTGGACTAGCGGGAGCACAGATACGCAGTATTTT

D gene: TRBD1
clone size: once
J gene: TRBJ1-2
V gene: TRBV12-3/TRBV12-4
CDR3 protein: CASSSDRGWGYTF
CDR3 DNA: TGTGCCAGCAGTTCAGACAGGGGATGGGGCTACACCTTC

D gene: NA
clone size: NA
J gene: TRBJ2-5
V gene: TRBV7-8
CDR3 protein: CASSQSIQETQYF
CDR3 DNA: TGTGCCAGCAGCCAGTCTATTCAAGAGACCCAGTACTTC

D gene: TRBD1
clone size: NA
J gene: TRBJ1-6
V gene: TRBV2
CDR3 protein: CASSESLAGGSPLHF
CDR3 DNA: TGTGCCAGCAGTGAAAGTTTGGCAGGGGGGTCACCCCTCCACTTT

D gene: TRBD1
clone size: NA
J gene: TRBJ2-2
V gene: TRBV5-6
CDR3 protein: CASSSGTGAAGELFF
CDR3 DNA: TGTGCCAGCAGCTCCGGGACAGGGGCCGCCGGGGAGCTGTTTTTT

D gene: NA
clone size: once
J gene: TRBJ2-5
V gene: TRBV3-1/TRBV3-2
CDR3 protein: CASSQAGVGTQYF
CDR3 DNA: TGTGCCAGCAGCCAAGCAGGGGTCGGGACCCAGTACTTC

D gene: NA
clone size: NA
J gene: TRBJ2-7
V gene: TRBV5-1
CDR3 protein: CASSLGSGPYEQYF
CDR3 DNA: TGCGCCAGCAGCTTGGGTAGCGGACCCTACGAGCAGTACTTC

D gene: TRBD1
clone size: NA
J gene: TRBJ1-5
V gene: TRBV5-6
CDR3 protein: CASSLSTGGGQPQHF
CDR3 DNA: TGTGCCAGCAGCTTGTCCACAGGGGGCGGTCAGCCCCAGCATTTT

D gene: TRBD2
clone size: NA
J gene: TRBJ2-3
V gene: TRBV29-1
CDR3 protein: CSVVGLAGDTQYF
CDR3 DNA: TGCAGCGTTGTGGGACTAGCGGGAGATACGCAGTATTTT

D gene: NA
clone size: once
J gene: TRBJ2-2
V gene: TRBV9
CDR3 protein: CASSVRGRGHTGELFF
CDR3 DNA: TGTGCCAGCAGCGTACGGGGTAGGGGACACACCGGGGAGCTGTTTTTT

D gene: TRBD2
clone size: NA
J gene: TRBJ2-5
V gene: TRBV4-1
CDR3 protein: CASSQGAGAIGETQYF
CDR3 DNA: TGCGCCAGCAGCCAGGGAGCGGGAGCGATCGGGGAGACCCAGTACTTC

D gene: TRBD1
clone size: once
J gene: TRBJ1-5
V gene: TRBV6-5
CDR3 protein: CASSWTGNQPQHF
CDR3 DNA: TGTGCCAGCAGTTGGACAGGTAATCAGCCCCAGCATTTT

D gene: NA
clone size: NA
J gene: TRBJ1-3
V gene: TRBV15
CDR3 protein: CATSRDRLPSGNTIYF
CDR3 DNA: TGTGCCACCAGCAGAGATAGACTCCCCTCTGGAAACACCATATATTTT